This is a list of T cell receptor beta chains from one sample in a study of cytomegalovirus exposure and HLA in healthy donors. Generated by immunoSEQ multiplex PCR, the TCRdb table keeps only in-frame clones and is missing some. The profile shows around 40,000 clones, about 90% of them singletons. Material: PBMCs. The receptors shown here come from a woman in her forties in good health and CMV-seropositive. Each CDR3 is given with its conserved first and last residue. A D gene is named only where the DNA matches it firmly. Size is omitted from some rows. Given values are once, few, many or a class for expanded clones.

V	D	J	size	length	CDR3	DNA
TRBV2	-	TRBJ1-1	once	18	CASSEALRAVGFGTEAFF	TGTGCCAGCAGTGAAGCCCTCAGGGCCGTCGGGTTCGGCACTGAAGCTTTCTTT
TRBV5-1	TRBD1	TRBJ2-2	-	15	CASSIGQGGTGELFF	TGCGCCAGCAGCATAGGACAGGGCGGCACCGGGGAGCTGTTTTTT
TRBV27	-	TRBJ2-6	-	15	CASSYGRSGANVLTF	TGTGCCAGCAGTTATGGGAGGTCTGGGGCCAACGTCCTGACTTTC
TRBV29-1	-	TRBJ1-2	-	12	CSVDPGLGGYTF	TGCAGCGTTGATCCCGGGTTGGGTGGCTACACCTTC
TRBV18	TRBD1	TRBJ2-7	-	18	CASSLSGTGGGFSYEQYF	TGTGCCAGCTCACTTTCAGGGACAGGGGGCGGATTTTCCTACGAGCAGTACTTC
TRBV19	-	TRBJ1-5	-	13	CASSGGVAQPQHF	TGTGCCAGTAGCGGAGGGGTGGCTCAGCCCCAGCATTTT
TRBV7-9	-	TRBJ2-3	-	15	CASSLVRQTTDTQYF	TGTGCCAGCAGCTTAGTTAGACAGACCACAGATACGCAGTATTTT
TRBV10-3	-	TRBJ1-1	-	13	CAITPRQEAEAFF	TGTGCCATCACCCCTCGGCAGGAGGCTGAAGCTTTCTTT
TRBV2	-	TRBJ1-2	-	14	CASRGGSTNYGYTF	TGTGCCAGCAGAGGCGGGTCGACTAACTATGGCTACACCTTC
TRBV5-5	TRBD1	TRBJ2-7	-	12	CASSWTGGEQYF	TGTGCCAGCAGCTGGACAGGGGGTGAGCAGTACTTC
TRBV6-5	-	TRBJ2-2	-	12	CASRQDTGELFF	TGTGCCAGCAGACAGGACACCGGGGAGCTGTTTTTT
TRBV11-3	-	TRBJ2-3	-	11	CASSSSDTQYF	TGTGCCAGCAGCTCAAGCGATACGCAGTATTTT
TRBV7-9	TRBD1	TRBJ1-6	few	15	CASSIWDRGDSPLHF	TGTGCCAGCAGCATTTGGGACAGGGGAGACTCACCCCTCCACTTT
TRBV18	-	TRBJ2-3	-	15	CASSPRGSTTDTQYF	TGTGCCAGCTCCCCCCGAGGCAGTACGACAGATACGCAGTATTTT
TRBV6-6	-	TRBJ2-7	-	12	CASSSTSYEQYF	TGTGCCAGCAGCTCTACCTCCTACGAGCAGTACTTC
TRBV7-2	TRBD2	TRBJ2-1	-	16	CASSPRLAGPKDEQFF	TGTGCCAGCAGCCCTAGACTAGCGGGGCCCAAGGATGAGCAGTTCTTC
TRBV7-9	-	TRBJ1-5	few	15	CASSLASGGWQPQHF	TGTGCCAGCAGCTTAGCGTCGGGAGGTTGGCAGCCCCAGCATTTT
TRBV11-2	TRBD1	TRBJ2-5	-	15	CASRRHRDREETQYF	TGTGCCAGCAGAAGGCACCGGGACAGGGAAGAGACCCAGTACTTC
TRBV15	TRBD1	TRBJ2-2	-	17	CATSPHPGQGDTGELFF	TGTGCCACCAGCCCACATCCGGGACAGGGCGACACCGGGGAGCTGTTTTTT
TRBV5-6	TRBD1	TRBJ1-5	once	15	CASSLTGGSNQPQHF	TGTGCCAGCAGCCTGACAGGGGGCTCGAATCAGCCCCAGCATTTT
TRBV29-1	TRBD1	TRBJ2-7	-	12	CSARDRPYEQYF	TGCAGCGCCCGGGACAGACCCTACGAGCAGTACTTC
TRBV7-9	TRBD1	TRBJ1-1	-	16	CSSSPWTGGSNTEAFF	TGTTCCAGCAGCCCTTGGACAGGGGGCTCGAACACTGAAGCTTTCTTT
TRBV5-4	-	TRBJ2-3	-	13	CASSLGRDPLPYF	TGTGCCAGCAGCTTGGGGCGGGACCCTCTACCGTATTTT
TRBV5-1	TRBD1	TRBJ1-5	-	15	CASSFEGAGNQPQHF	TGCGCCAGCAGCTTTGAGGGGGCGGGAAATCAGCCCCAGCATTTT
TRBV2	-	TRBJ2-1	-	14	CASRRDSTLGEQFF	TGTGCCAGCAGGCGCGACTCGACCTTAGGTGAGCAGTTCTTC
TRBV29-1	TRBD2	TRBJ2-1	-	12	CSVGTTYNEQFF	TGCAGCGTGGGGACTACCTACAATGAGCAGTTCTTC
TRBV5-1	-	TRBJ2-1	once	16	CASSTRGGGPYNEQFF	TGCGCCAGCAGCACCCGAGGGGGGGGGCCCTACAATGAGCAGTTCTTC
TRBV27	TRBD2	TRBJ2-3	once	15	CASIPLAGVGDTQYF	TGTGCCAGCATTCCCTTAGCGGGAGTGGGAGATACGCAGTATTTT
TRBV6-6	-	TRBJ1-2	-	13	CVSSYGSARGYTF	TGTGTCAGCAGTTACGGGTCAGCCAGGGGCTACACCTTC
TRBV10-3	-	TRBJ2-1	-	15	CAISERAGDNDEQFF	TGTGCCATCAGTGAGCGGGCAGGGGATAATGATGAGCAGTTCTTC
TRBV6-1	-	TRBJ1-3	few	14	CASSEQGFSNTIYF	TGTGCCAGCAGTGAACAGGGTTTCTCGAACACCATATATTTT
TRBV10-3	TRBD1	TRBJ2-5	-	14	CAIRRTGGSETQYF	TGTGCCATCAGGAGGACAGGGGGCTCTGAGACCCAGTACTTC
TRBV28	-	TRBJ1-6	-	14	CASSFGILNSPLHF	TGTGCCAGCAGTTTCGGGATACTTAATTCACCCCTCCACTTT
TRBV28	-	TRBJ2-6	few	17	CASSLWAGMPGANVLTF	TGTGCCAGCAGTTTATGGGCCGGGATGCCTGGGGCCAACGTCCTGACTTTC
TRBV19	-	TRBJ1-4	-	15	CASSISAGADEKLFF	TGTGCCAGTAGTATCTCGGCAGGGGCAGATGAAAAACTGTTTTTT
TRBV15	TRBD1	TRBJ1-1	-	14	CATSRNLPGQGAFF	TGTGCCACCAGCAGAAACCTTCCCGGACAGGGAGCTTTCTTT
TRBV7-2	TRBD2	TRBJ2-5	-	14	CASSFSAGGETQYF	TGTGCCAGCAGCTTTTCAGCGGGGGGCGAGACCCAGTACTTC
TRBV7-6	-	TRBJ1-6	few	15	CASSLEAGGRSPLHF	TGTGCCAGCAGCTTAGAGGCGGGAGGCCGTTCACCCCTCCACTTT
TRBV5-1	-	TRBJ2-7	-	14	CASKVGSHDYEQYF	TGCGCCAGCAAGGTAGGGAGTCACGACTACGAGCAGTACTTC
TRBV28	-	TRBJ1-4	-	14	CASMAAGANEKLFF	TGTGCCAGCATGGCTGCTGGAGCTAATGAAAAACTGTTTTTT
TRBV19	TRBD1	TRBJ1-5	-	15	CASSTRTGGYQPQHF	TGTGCCAGTAGTACCCGGACAGGGGGCTATCAGCCCCAGCATTTT
TRBV7-7	TRBD1	TRBJ2-5	-	15	CASSPRDRVQETQYF	TGTGCCAGCAGCCCCCGGGACAGGGTACAAGAGACCCAGTACTTC
TRBV5-4	TRBD1	TRBJ2-5	-	13	CASSQDRAETQYF	TGTGCCAGCAGCCAAGACAGGGCTGAGACCCAGTACTTC
TRBV28	-	TRBJ1-1	-	15	CASSILGRVNTEAFF	TGTGCCAGCAGTATTTTAGGCAGGGTGAACACTGAAGCTTTCTTT
TRBV5-1	-	TRBJ2-2	few	15	CASSSGASNTGELFF	TGCGCCAGCAGCTCGGGAGCCTCGAACACCGGGGAGCTGTTTTTT
TRBV2	-	TRBJ2-5	-	15	CASSEQGLGQETQYF	TGTGCCAGCAGTGAACAGGGGTTGGGACAAGAGACCCAGTACTTC
TRBV28	-	TRBJ2-5	once	13	CASSLMGPGTQYF	TGTGCCAGCAGTTTGATGGGGCCGGGGACCCAGTACTTC
TRBV19	-	TRBJ1-2	-	13	CASSIQDVYGYTF	TGTGCCAGTAGTATACAGGATGTCTATGGCTACACCTTC
TRBV19	-	TRBJ2-1	few	16	CASSIPGVSLGNEQFF	TGTGCCAGTAGTATACCAGGGGTTAGTTTGGGCAATGAGCAGTTCTTC
TRBV9	TRBD2	TRBJ2-3	-	17	CASSVTTSGGYTDTQYF	TGTGCCAGCAGCGTGACCACTAGCGGGGGTTACACAGATACGCAGTATTTT
TRBV29-1	-	TRBJ2-5	-	16	CSVEDWGPPMRETQYF	TGCAGCGTAGAAGACTGGGGCCCTCCAATGCGAGAGACCCAGTACTTC
TRBV18	-	TRBJ1-2	-	14	CASSRGAQGYGYTF	TGTGCCAGCTCACGCGGGGCGCAGGGCTATGGCTACACCTTC
TRBV19	TRBD1	TRBJ1-6	-	15	CASSNRQGRNSPLHF	TGTGCCAGTAGTAACCGACAGGGGAGGAATTCACCCCTCCACTTT
TRBV18	TRBD1	TRBJ1-2	-	14	CASSPGQGVDGYTF	TGTGCCAGCTCACCAGGACAGGGGGTCGATGGCTACACCTTC
TRBV28	-	TRBJ2-7	-	18	CASTPRGSTGSRPYEQYF	TGTGCCAGCACCCCTAGGGGGTCCACAGGGAGTCGCCCCTACGAGCAGTACTTC
TRBV7-9	TRBD1	TRBJ2-7	-	12	CASSPTGGEQYF	TGTGCCAGCAGCCCGACAGGGGGCGAGCAGTACTTC
TRBV29-1	-	TRBJ2-7	-	12	CSVAPQNYEQYF	TGCAGCGTTGCCCCCCAGAACTACGAGCAGTACTTC